This section outlines one TCR beta chain sequence together with its context. This clone's antigen is unknown. No base qualities exist here, and no much larger clone lies one base off it. Spanning cysteine to phenylalanine, the CDR3 consists of 16 amino acids. The read is trimmed to its CDR3 DNA, 48 bases read in frame from base 1. Relative to germline, V is missing 1 base and J is missing 4 bases, with 3 bases of the junction outside any gene match. Looking up the germline V gene yields CDR1 SGHDN and CDR2 FVKESK. What this sample's time point label stands for: cycle 2 day 1 (C2D1) of nivolumab. All trial patients had relapsed after autologous stem cell transplantation, with cohorts A, B and C differing in prior brentuximab vedotin exposure. The trial cohort comprised roughly 50 patients with relapsed/refractory classical Hodgkin lymphoma whose best overall responses were complete response, partial response or progressive disease. In the multi-cohort phase II CheckMate 205 trial, trial patients received single-agent nivolumab. An independent review committee assessed best overall response using the 2007 International Working Group response criteria. Trial PBMCs were obtained immediately prior to nivolumab initiation (C1D1) and on therapy at cycle 2 day 1 and cycle 4 day 1. After peripheral blood was drawn into 8 mL Vacutainer Cell Preparation Tubes, PBMCs were isolated by centrifugation and then cryopreserved.

The sample is drawn from a study of PD-1 blockade in classical Hodgkin lymphoma (dated by TCRdb to about 2020). Turning to the overall study: Nivolumab dosing was 3 mg/kg intravenously every 2 weeks, continuing until either disease progression or unacceptable toxicity. The study used TCR beta sequencing and CyTOF to define a peripheral blood immune signature of response to PD-1 blockade in classical Hodgkin lymphoma. Overall study outcomes, separate from this receptor: Patients starting nivolumab less than 1 year after ASCT had lower diversity and were excluded from later analyses to avoid confounding by immune reconstitution. Newly diagnosed patients were reported to have lower baseline TCR diversity than healthy donors, and relapsed/refractory patients were reported to have lower baseline TCR diversity still. Among trial patients, those achieving complete response had baseline diversity similar to that of newly diagnosed patients, while diversity was significantly lower in partial responders and progressors. The study was limited to a single clinical trial cohort, and causes of repertoire differences, possibly disease activity or prior therapy, remained undefined. CD4+ but not CD8+ TCR diversity rose significantly by C4D1 (p=0.0027 vs p=0.16), most apparent in complete responders (p=0.02).

The Qiagen DNeasy kit was used to extract genomic DNA from unsorted PBMCs and from the negatively selected CD4+ and CD8+ fractions. Using primers that anneal to V and J segments, immunoSEQ multiplex PCR amplified the TCR beta CDR3 regions. A synthetic immune receptor repertoire was used to minimize amplification bias, and remaining bias was computationally removed after sequencing. As for the authors' bioinformatics: Custom Python scripts were used to quantify repertoire diversity as the Shannon entropy index. The unsorted, CD4+ and CD8+ repertoires were each analyzed separately, with the exception of combined analyses, where CD4+ and CD8+ sequences were merged in silico. Clonal expansion was defined as at least a 2-fold frequency increase after treatment relative to C1D1, with a pseudocount of 0.5 for undetected baseline clones. Singleton clones were defined as clones with 0 or 1 copy at C1D1, and non-singleton clones were defined as clones with 2 or more copies. Clones expanded in unsorted samples were annotated as CD4+, CD8+ or unknown by matching protein sequences in sorted samples from the same patient. Wilcoxon tests on paired samples were used to test diversity changes from C1D1 to C4D1. Imported from immuneACCESS, the table was reduced by TCRdb to in-frame sequences with V and J called. These copies leave out some clones; in studies compared against another copy, an unresolved V gene accounts for under half, and the cause of the remainder is not known. V and J calls and clone size follow that table, whereas D and trimming were derived from the DNA. Present in this sample are 25,000 to 30,000 clones, roughly 70% of which were seen just once. Together, the top ten hold about 16% of the sample.

The source was peripheral blood mononuclear cells (PBMCs), collected before the second cycle of nivolumab. The rearranged chain carries TRBV14 and TRBJ2-1; 11 bases in the middle match TRBD2. The clonotype was recovered from a human donor with classical Hodgkin lymphoma. The CDR3 protein sequence reads: CASSQGSGGGYNEQFF. The sequenced DNA is TGTGCCAGCAGCCAAGGTAGCGGGGGGGGTTACAATGAGCAGTTCTTC.